The T cell receptor beta chain described here comes from a study of T cell responses to AZD1222 COVID-19 vaccine (dated by TCRdb to about 2021). Regarding the research as a whole: TCR sequencing was performed for roughly 250 trial participants, of whom about 210 were given two doses of AZD1222 and roughly 25 were given two doses of MenACWY control vaccine. Trial participants were enrolled by age into subgroups of 18-55, 56-69 and 70-plus years, and about 150, 27 and 61 TCR-sequenced participants, respectively, were included in these subgroups. Findings and caveats that apply to the study as a whole: No day 14 peak-response samples were available, so repertoires were characterized only after the peak T cell response. Participants were mostly white British, with more females than males. The authors suggested clonal diversity may have been underestimated. CD4 TCRs associated with the vaccine covered the entire spike protein, and the dominant responses were in regions 160-218 and 743-854. In the small 56-69-year group, the increase in depth fell short of significance, most likely because of low power. Only six AZD1222 recipients were SARS-CoV-2 seropositive at baseline, limiting conclusions about previously exposed vaccinees. Reportedly, almost half of the unique spike-specific TCRs recognized epitopes lying outside the regions that are mutated in the B.1.351 and B.1.1.7 variants. After two AZD1222 doses, both the breadth and the depth of spike-specific TCRs were significantly higher than at day 0 and than in MenACWY recipients.

A note on this clone: Its antigen is currently not known. The sample holds no much larger clone one base away, and base qualities are not on file.

The CDR3 regions of human TCRbeta chains were analyzed by immunosequencing. The paper's data handling went like this. TCRs in the repertoires were compared against a reference library of SARS-CoV-2-specific TCRs that had been generated with the MIRA antigen-specificity platform. Breadth was defined as the fraction of unique TCRs that were SARS-CoV-2-associated, and depth was defined as the fraction of total T cells that were SARS-CoV-2-associated. Using the MIRA data, every spike-specific TCR was mapped to the spike region that the TCR reacted to and assigned to either a CD4 or a CD8 class. Log10-transformed breadth and depth values were compared by one-way ANOVA with Sidak's multiple comparisons tests. This is the immuneACCESS table as TCRdb keeps it, with only in-frame sequences that have V and J called. A part of the clones is gone; compared with another copy, unresolved V genes explain less than half, and the rest is unexplained. V and J calls and clone size are given by that table; D and trimming were obtained from the DNA. The sample table lists 70,000 to 95,000 clones, 75% to 95% of them with a count of one. The top ten clonotypes cover under 35% of the sample.

The CDR3 covers 13 residues, taking in both the cysteine and the phenylalanine. The read is trimmed to its CDR3 DNA, 39 bases read in frame from base 1. V and J lose 3 bases and 2 bases, and a span of 8 bases separates them. Looking up the germline V gene (reference sequence) yields CDR1 DFQATT and CDR2 SNEGSKA. In light of the paper, this sample's time point label describes: about 28 days (+/-7) after the second vaccine dose. Because spike-specific TCR depth and breadth did not differ between the two schedules, AZD1222 recipients who got a second dose at roughly 4 weeks were pooled with those who got a second dose at roughly 12 weeks. The vaccinee samples were drawn from two UK trials, COV001 and COV002, one of which was a single-blind randomized controlled phase 2/3 trial testing AZD1222 (ChAdOx1 nCoV-19) in healthy adults. For TCRbeta chain sequencing, PBMC samples from trial participants were taken at day 0 and at day 28 after the second dose.

The chain is encoded by TRBV20-1 joined to TRBJ1-5, with TRBD1 perhaps the D gene, on 6 matching bases. The starting material was peripheral blood, obtained 28 days after the second AZD1222 dose. This TCR came from an adult who received the AZD1222 COVID-19 vaccine. The DNA reads as follows: TGCAGTGCTAGTCCAGGGGGCAATCAGCCCCAGCATTTT. Its protein is CSASPGGNQPQHF.